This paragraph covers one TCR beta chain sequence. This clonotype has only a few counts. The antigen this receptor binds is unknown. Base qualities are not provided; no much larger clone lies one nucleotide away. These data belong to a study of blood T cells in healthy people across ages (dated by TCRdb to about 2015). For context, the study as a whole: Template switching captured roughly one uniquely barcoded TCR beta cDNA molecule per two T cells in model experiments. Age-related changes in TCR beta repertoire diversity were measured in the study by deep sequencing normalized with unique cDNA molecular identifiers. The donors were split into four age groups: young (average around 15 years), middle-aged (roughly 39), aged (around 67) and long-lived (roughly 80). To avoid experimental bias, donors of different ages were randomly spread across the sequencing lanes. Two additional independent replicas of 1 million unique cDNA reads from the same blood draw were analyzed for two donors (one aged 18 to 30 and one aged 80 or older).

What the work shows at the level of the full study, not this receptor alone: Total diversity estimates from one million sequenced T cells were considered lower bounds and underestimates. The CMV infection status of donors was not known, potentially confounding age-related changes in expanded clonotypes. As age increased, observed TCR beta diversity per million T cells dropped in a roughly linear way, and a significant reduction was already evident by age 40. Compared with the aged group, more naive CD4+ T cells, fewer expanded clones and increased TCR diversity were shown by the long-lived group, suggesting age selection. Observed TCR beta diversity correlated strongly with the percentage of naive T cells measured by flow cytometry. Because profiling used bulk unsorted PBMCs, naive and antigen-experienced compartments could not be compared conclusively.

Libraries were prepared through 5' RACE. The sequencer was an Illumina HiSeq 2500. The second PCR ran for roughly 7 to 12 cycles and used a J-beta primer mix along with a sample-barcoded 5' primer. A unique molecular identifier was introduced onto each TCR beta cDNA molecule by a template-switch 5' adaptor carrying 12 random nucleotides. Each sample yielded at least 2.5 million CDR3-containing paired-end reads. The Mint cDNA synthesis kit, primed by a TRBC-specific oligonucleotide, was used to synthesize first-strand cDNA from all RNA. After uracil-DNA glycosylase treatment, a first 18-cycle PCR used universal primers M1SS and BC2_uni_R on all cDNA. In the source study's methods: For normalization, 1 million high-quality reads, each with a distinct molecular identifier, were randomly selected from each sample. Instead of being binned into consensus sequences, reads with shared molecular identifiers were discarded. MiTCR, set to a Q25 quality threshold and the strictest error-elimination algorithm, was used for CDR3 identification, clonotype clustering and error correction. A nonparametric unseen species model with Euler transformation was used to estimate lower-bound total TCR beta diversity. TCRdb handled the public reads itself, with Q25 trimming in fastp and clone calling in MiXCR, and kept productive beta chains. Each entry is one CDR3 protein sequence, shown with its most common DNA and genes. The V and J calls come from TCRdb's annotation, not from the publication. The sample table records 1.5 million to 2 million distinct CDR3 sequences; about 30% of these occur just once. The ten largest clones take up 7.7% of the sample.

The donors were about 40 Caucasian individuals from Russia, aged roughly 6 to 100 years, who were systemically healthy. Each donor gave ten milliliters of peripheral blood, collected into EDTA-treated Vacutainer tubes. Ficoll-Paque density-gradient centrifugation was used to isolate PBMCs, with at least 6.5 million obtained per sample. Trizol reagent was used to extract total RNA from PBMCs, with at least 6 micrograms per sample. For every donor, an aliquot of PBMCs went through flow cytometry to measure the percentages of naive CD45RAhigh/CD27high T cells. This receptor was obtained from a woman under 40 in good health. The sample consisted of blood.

The DNA sequence is TGTGCCAGTAGTATCGGCAGGGATGGCTACACCTTC. This codes for CASSIGRDGYTF. The rearrangement joined TRBV19 to TRBJ1-2, and the D gene may be TRBD1, 5 bases matching. V is reduced by 3 bases and J by 6 bases, leaving a spacing of 8 bases between them. Including cysteine and phenylalanine, the CDR3 has 12 amino acids. The only DNA kept is the CDR3, 36 bases in frame from the first base. As encoded in the germline V gene (reference sequence), CDR1 is LNHDA while CDR2 is SQIVND.